The sequence of this T cell receptor beta chain was determined in a study of cytomegalovirus exposure and HLA in healthy donors. Regarding the study as a whole: Among TCR beta chains, those listed as cytomegalovirus-associated numbered under 200.

This clone was seen a handful of times. Antigen: not known. Primers included in the PCR were 60 Vbeta and 13 Jbeta primers. Sequencing used immunoSEQ multiplex PCR; TCRdb keeps in-frame clones, though not all of them. This table holds around 150,000 clones, about 82% found once. The source of this sequence is a male donor in good health and CMV-seronegative. The sequencing sample was made of PBMCs.

The CDR3: CASSEGGSGYEQYF. The CDR3 DNA is TGTGCCAGCAGTGAAGGGGGTAGCGGTTACGAGCAGTACTTC. The rearrangement uses TRBV25-1 and TRBJ2-7; tentative D call: TRBD2 (6 bases). Trimming shortened V by 2 bases and J by 4 bases, and 12 bases separated the two germline ends. The CDR3 totals 14 residues. Germline values: CDR1 MGHDK, CDR2 SYGVNS.